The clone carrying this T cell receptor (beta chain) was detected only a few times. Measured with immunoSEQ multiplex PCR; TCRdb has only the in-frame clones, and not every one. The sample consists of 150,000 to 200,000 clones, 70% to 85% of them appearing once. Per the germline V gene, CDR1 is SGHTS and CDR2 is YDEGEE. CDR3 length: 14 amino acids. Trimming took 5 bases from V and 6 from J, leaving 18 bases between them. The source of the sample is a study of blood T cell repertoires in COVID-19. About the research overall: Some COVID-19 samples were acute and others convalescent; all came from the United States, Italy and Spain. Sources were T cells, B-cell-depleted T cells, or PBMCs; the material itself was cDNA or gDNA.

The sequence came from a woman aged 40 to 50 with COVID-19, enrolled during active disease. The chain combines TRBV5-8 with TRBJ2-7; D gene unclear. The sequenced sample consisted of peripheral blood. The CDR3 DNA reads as TGTGCCAGCAGATCGAAATTGCGTTTTGGCGAGCAGTACTTC. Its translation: CASRSKLRFGEQYF. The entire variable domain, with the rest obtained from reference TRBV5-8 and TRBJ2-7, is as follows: EAGVTQSPTHLIKTRGQQATLRCSPISGHTSVYWYQQALGLGLQFLLWYDEGEERNRGNFPPRFSGRQFPNYSSELNVNALELEDSALYLCASRSKLRFGEQYFGPGTRLTVT.